This TCR beta chain was recorded in a study of blood T cell repertoires in COVID-19. Looking at the study overall: T cells, B-cell-depleted T cells, or PBMCs supplied cDNA or gDNA.

From germline, CDR1 is SGHNT and CDR2 YENEEA. V was shortened by 0 bases and J by 2 bases, with 17 bases between the two germline ends. This CDR3 spans 18 amino acids. Original analysis: Counts of nucleated cells, estimated from reference gene primer amplification, were obtained. Here immunoSEQ multiplex PCR was the method, and the copy in TCRdb shows in-frame clones only, minus some. The V and J calls and clone size were taken over from that table, and D and trimming were inferred from the DNA. The data contain fewer than 70,000 clones, 80% to 95% of them seen just once; the ten biggest clones take up roughly 4.2%.

The sequence came from a man between 50 and 59 years old with active COVID-19. The sequencing input was peripheral blood. The chain joins TRBV11-3 to TRBJ1-3; maybe TRBD1 (6 bases). DNA of the CDR3: TGTGCCAGCAGCTTAGAAGTATACAGGGATCAGACTGGAAACACCATATATTTT. This translates into CASSLEVYRDQTGNTIYF.